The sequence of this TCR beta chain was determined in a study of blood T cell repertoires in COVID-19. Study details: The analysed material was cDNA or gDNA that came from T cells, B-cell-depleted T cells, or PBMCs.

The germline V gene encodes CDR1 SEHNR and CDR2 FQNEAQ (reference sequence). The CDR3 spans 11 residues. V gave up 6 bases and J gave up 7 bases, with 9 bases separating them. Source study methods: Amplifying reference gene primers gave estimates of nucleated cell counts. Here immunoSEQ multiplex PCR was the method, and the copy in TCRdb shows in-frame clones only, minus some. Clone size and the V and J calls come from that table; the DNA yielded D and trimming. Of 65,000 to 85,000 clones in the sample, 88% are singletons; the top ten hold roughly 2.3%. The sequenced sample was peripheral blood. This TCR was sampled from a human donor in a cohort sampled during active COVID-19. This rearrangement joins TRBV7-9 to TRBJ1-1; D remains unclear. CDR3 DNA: TGTGCCAGCAGTCCCGGGGTTGAAGCTTTCTTT. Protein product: CASSPGVEAFF.